The clone carrying this TCR beta chain appeared once. This specimen belongs to a study of shared clonotypes between healthy human individuals. Germline V gives CDR1 SNHLY, CDR2 FYNNEI. The V gene lost 9 bases and the J gene lost 7 bases, with 16 bases spanning the gap. The CDR3 has 13 amino acids. It was about 210 ng DNA, tens of thousands of T cell genomes, that sorted-subset replicate PCRs used. Libraries were prepared by immunoSEQ multiplex PCR; TCRdb keeps only in-frame clonotypes and omits some of them. Here the sample spans hundreds of thousands of clones, more than 70% being singletons. The sample taken for sequencing was memory CD4+ T cells sorted from blood. Noted subset: CD45RA-negative fraction. This rearrangement joins TRBV2 to TRBJ1-5; TRBD1 might be the D (5 bases). The receptor's source is a woman aged 25 to 45 in good health. The DNA of the CDR3 is TGTGCCAGTTTACAGGTTCGGGACCAGCCCCAGCATTTT. This encodes CASLQVRDQPQHF.